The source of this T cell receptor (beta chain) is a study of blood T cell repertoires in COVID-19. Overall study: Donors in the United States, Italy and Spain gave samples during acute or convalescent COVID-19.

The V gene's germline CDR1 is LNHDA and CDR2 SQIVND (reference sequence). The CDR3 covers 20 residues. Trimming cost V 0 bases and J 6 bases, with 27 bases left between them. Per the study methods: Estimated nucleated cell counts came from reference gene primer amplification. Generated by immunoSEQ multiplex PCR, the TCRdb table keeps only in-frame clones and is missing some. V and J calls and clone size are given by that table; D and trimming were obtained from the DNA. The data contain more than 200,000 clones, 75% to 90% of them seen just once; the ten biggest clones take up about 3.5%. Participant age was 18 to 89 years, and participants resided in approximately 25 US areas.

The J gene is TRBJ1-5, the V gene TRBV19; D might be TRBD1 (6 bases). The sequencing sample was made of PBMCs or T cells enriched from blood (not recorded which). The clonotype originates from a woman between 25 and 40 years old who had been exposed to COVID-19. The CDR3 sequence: CASSIDQGLELTRGIQPQHF. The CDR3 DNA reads TGTGCCAGTAGTATAGATCAGGGGTTAGAGTTAACGAGGGGTATTCAGCCCCAGCATTTT.